This record looks at one TCR beta chain sequence and its context. Its antigen remains undetermined. Per-base quality was not reported, and no clone a single base away is much larger than it. The source of the sample is a study of early T cells in non-severe SARS-CoV-2 infection (dated by TCRdb to 2020 to 2022). Regarding the research as a whole: Because TCR sequencing relied on bulk RNA taken from unsorted whole blood, pairing of alpha and beta chains was not possible. Broader findings and caveats from the paper: VDJdb matching was skewed toward anti-spike CD8 responses and likely underestimated virus-specific expansions by missing private and CD4 specificities.

The cysteine opens and the phenylalanine closes a CDR3 of 15 amino acids. CDR3 DNA only is kept here, 45 bases in frame from base 1. Trimming leaves V shorter by 2 bases and J shorter by 4 bases, with the junction holding 5 bases beyond the gene matches. CDR1 and CDR2 are read off the germline V gene as SGHTA and FQGNSA. This was a case-control study nested in a cohort of healthcare workers in London, UK, who had nasopharyngeal swab PCR tests and blood samples taken every week. Healthcare workers were recruited during the week of the UK lockdown, between 23 and 31 March 2020, and followed weekly for up to 16 weeks. Library preparation used 5' RACE. Data came from a NextSeq 500. In the TCR library protocol, unique molecular identifiers were attached to individual cDNA molecules to correct for PCR bias and sequencing error. Sequencing covered both TCR alpha and beta chains, and within each sample the abundances of alpha and beta sequences were tightly co-correlated. In the authors' own workflow: V gene, J gene and CDR3 annotation of TCR sequences was performed with Decombinator V4. Expanded TCRs were defined as changing significantly between any two time points under a Poisson model with p below 0.0001. TCR abundances were normalised to the total number of TCRs sequenced per sample and were expressed as counts per million. TRAV1-2 paired with TRAJ12, TRAJ20 or TRAJ33 defined MAIT TCRs, while TRAV10 paired with TRAJ18 defined iNKT TCRs. VDJdb, accessed 1 November 2021, was searched for CMV, EBV and SARS-CoV-2 annotated TCRs, excluding TCRs annotated for multiple antigens. In TCRdb, the public reads were trimmed at Q25 with fastp and aligned with MiXCR, with productive beta chains retained. Identical CDR3 protein sequences are pooled into one entry, listed with their most common genes and DNA. The V and J calls follow TCRdb's processing rather than the paper's. The sample table contains some 66,000 distinct CDR3 sequences; only one count was recorded for approximately 13% of them. The ten largest clones capture roughly 8.7% of the sample.

The TCR originated in an adult who was a healthcare worker with PCR-confirmed SARS-CoV-2 infection or an uninfected control (not recorded which). The rearrangement combines TRBV7-2 with TRBJ2-1; 7 central bases correspond to TRBD2. The sequencing sample was made of whole blood. At the DNA level, the sequence is TGTGCCAGCAGCTTAATTAGCGGGTCTTACAATGAGCAGTTCTTC. Its protein reads: CASSLISGSYNEQFF.